The 6 T cell receptor beta chains below were found in one sample sequenced in a study of tumor-infiltrating lymphocytes in primary liver carcinoma. The authors made TCR beta cDNA from roughly 480 ng total RNA with a constant-region primer. Three-round nested multiplex PCR performed with slightly modified ARM-PCR produced the TCR beta libraries. TRBV1-TRBV30 forward primers paired with a C-beta reverse primer drove the first two PCR rounds, about 11 cycles each. TCRdb itself ran the multiplex PCR reads through MiXCR, one entry per CDR3 protein. Of 300,000 to 350,000 distinct CDR3 sequences in the sample, approximately 65% were seen once. RNA isolated from unsorted whole blood supplied the blood RNA, with germline DNA also extracted. Material: peripheral blood. These receptors came from a man aged 40-49 years with primary liver carcinoma and hepatitis B virus infection.

V is TRBV28 and J is TRBJ1-1, with D unclear. CDR1 and CDR2 from the germline V gene are MDHEN and SYDVKM. Trimming left V 10 bases short and J 4 bases short, with 13 bases between. The CDR3 is made up of 12 amino acids. Here the CDR3 reads CANTRLSTEAFF. CDR3 DNA: TGTGCCAACACCCGACTGTCCACTGAAGCTTTCTTT.

Turning to this clonotype: This is likely a read error, given that the CDR3 carries no conserved phenylalanine or tryptophan at its end. The chain links TRBV11-2 to TRBJ1-1; no clear D gene. This CDR3 comprises 14 residues. Trimming removed 7 bases at V and 1 base at J, with 13 bases between. Looked up from germline, CDR1 is SGHAT and CDR2 is FQNNGV. The CDR3 spells CASTGGRPNTEAFV. DNA of the CDR3: TGTGCCAGCACTGGTGGCAGGCCGAACACTGAAGCTTTCGTT.

Notes on this clonotype: This clone may be a read error of a much larger clone one base away. The final CDR3 position lacks the conserved phenylalanine or tryptophan, pointing to a likely read error. The chain carries TRBV5-4 and TRBJ2-7; TRBD2 is a possible D gene (6 bases). The V gene's germline CDR1 is SGHNT and CDR2 YYREEE (reference sequence). Trimming removed 0 bases at V and 3 bases at J, with 13 bases between. This CDR3 region has 15 residues. The CDR3 is CASSLEVAEGYEQYS. The CDR3 DNA reads as TGTGCCAGCAGCTTGGAGGTAGCGGAAGGCTACGAGCAGTACTCC.

The chain carries TRBV5-4 and TRBJ1-3, with TRBD1 identical over 7 bases. V dropped 2 bases and J dropped 3; count of bases not matched to a gene: 8. CDR1 SGHNT and CDR2 YYREEE come from the germline V gene (reference sequence). The CDR3 length is 16 residues. CDR3 in DNA: TGTGCCAGCAGCTTCACGAAAGGGGGCCTTGGAAACACCATATATTTT. It yields the protein CASSFTKGGLGNTIYF.

This clonotype is a singleton in its sample. This may be a read error: a much more frequent sequence differs by one nucleotide. In nucleotides, the CDR3 is TGTGCCAGCAGCGACAGACACAGGGAGAAGAATGGAAAACTGTTTTTT. Translated, it gives CASSDRHREKNGKLFF. The rearrangement joins TRBV12-3 or TRBV12-4 to TRBJ1-4, with D possibly matching TRBD1 (6 bases). This CDR3 comprises 16 residues.

As for this clonotype: One junction end disagrees with the germline gene, perhaps due to a read error. The J gene is TRBJ2-2, the V gene TRBV11-2; a possible D gene is TRBD2 (5 bases). The CDR3 is made up of 14 amino acids. The V gene's germline CDR1 is SGHAT and CDR2 FQNNGV. This CDR3 is CASSRLRNTGELLF. The CDR3 DNA reads TGTGCCAGCAGTCGGCTAAGAAACACCGGGGAGCTGCTTTTT.